This T cell receptor beta chain was sequenced in a study of blood T cell repertoires in COVID-19. Across the whole study: Nucleic acid was either cDNA or gDNA, and it came from T cells, B-cell-depleted T cells, or PBMCs.

The table came from immunoSEQ multiplex PCR; TCRdb's copy has only in-frame clones and leaves some out. The sample lists over 45,000 clones, about four fifths seen once, with around 8.7% in the top ten. The germline CDR1 and CDR2 sequences are KGHDR and SFDVKD. This CDR3 contains 14 residues. V shed 4 bases, J shed 4 bases, and the junction held 3 bases outside the gene matches. The source is a woman of 80 years or more with acute or convalescent COVID-19. Sample: peripheral blood. V gene TRBV24-1 combines with J gene TRBJ2-3; 8 nucleotides align to TRBD2. The chain's CDR3 is CATSELGGADTQYF. CDR3 DNA: TGTGCCACCAGTGAGCTCGGGGGGGCAGATACGCAGTATTTT.